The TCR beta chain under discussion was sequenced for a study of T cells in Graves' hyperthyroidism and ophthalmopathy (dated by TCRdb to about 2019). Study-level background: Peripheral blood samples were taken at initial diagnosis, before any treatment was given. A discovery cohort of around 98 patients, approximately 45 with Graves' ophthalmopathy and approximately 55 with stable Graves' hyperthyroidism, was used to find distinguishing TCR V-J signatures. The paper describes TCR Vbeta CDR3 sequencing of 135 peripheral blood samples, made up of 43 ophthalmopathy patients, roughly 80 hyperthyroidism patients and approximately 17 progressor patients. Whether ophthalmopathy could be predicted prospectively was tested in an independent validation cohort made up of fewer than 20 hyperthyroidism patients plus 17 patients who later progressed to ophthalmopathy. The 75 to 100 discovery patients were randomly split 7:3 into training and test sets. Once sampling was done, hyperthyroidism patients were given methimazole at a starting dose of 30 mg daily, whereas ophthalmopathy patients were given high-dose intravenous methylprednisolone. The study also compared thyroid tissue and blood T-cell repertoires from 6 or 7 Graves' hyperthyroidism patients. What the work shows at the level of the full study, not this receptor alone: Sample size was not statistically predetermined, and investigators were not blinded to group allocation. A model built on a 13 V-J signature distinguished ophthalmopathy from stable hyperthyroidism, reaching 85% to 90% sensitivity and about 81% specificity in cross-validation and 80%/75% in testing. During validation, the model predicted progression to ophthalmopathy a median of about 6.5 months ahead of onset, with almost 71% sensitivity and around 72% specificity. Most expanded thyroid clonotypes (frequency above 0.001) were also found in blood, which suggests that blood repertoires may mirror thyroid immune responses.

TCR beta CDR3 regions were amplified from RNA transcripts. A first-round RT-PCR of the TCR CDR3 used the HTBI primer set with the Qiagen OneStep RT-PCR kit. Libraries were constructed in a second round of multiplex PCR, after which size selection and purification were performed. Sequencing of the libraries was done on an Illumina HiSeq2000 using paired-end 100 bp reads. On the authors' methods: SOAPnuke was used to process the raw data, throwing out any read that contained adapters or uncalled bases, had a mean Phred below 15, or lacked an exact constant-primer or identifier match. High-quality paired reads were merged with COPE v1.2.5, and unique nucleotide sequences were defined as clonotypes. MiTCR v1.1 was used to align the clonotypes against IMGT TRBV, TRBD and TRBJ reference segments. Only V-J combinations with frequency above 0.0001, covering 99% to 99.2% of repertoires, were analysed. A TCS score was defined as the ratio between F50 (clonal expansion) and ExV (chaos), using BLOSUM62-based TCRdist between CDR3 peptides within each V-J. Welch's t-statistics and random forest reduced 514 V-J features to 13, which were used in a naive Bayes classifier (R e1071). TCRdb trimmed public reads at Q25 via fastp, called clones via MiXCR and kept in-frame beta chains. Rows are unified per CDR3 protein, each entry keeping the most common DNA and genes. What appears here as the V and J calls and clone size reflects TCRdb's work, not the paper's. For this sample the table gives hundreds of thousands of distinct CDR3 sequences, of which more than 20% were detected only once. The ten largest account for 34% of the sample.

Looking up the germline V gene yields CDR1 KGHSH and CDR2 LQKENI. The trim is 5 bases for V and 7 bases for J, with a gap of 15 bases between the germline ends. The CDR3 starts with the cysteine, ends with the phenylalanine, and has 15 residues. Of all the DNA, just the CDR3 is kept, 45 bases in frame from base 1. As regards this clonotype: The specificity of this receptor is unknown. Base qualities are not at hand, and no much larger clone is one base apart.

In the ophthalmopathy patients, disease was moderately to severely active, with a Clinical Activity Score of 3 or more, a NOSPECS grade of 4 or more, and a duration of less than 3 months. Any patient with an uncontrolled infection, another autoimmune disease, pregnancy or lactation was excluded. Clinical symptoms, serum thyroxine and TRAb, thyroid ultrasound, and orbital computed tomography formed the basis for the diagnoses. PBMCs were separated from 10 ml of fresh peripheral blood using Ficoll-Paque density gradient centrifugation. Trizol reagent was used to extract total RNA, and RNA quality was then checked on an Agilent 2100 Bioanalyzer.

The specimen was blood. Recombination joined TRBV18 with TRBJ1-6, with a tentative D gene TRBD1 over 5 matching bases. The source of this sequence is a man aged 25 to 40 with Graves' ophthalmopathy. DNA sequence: TGTGCCAGCTCATCAGACGGGGGGGACAATTCACCCCTCCACTTT. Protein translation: CASSSDGGDNSPLHF. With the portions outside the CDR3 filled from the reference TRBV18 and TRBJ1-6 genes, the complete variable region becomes NAGVMQNPRHLVRRRGQEARLRCSPMKGHSHVYWYRQLPEEGLKFMVYLQKENIIDESGMPKERFSAEFPKEGPSILRIQQVVRGDSAAYFCASSSDGGDNSPLHFGNGTRLTVT.